Following are 13 T cell receptor beta chains from one sample sequenced in a study of identifying expanded T cells in peripheral blood (dated by TCRdb to between 2019 and 2020). Receptors were amplified or captured by the immunoSEQ multiplex PCR assay. The immuneACCESS repertoire file appears here via TCRdb, limited to in-frame rearrangements. These files lack a portion of the clones; in checked studies, under half of the deficit traces to unresolved V genes, and the cause of the others is not known. Recorded for this sample are about 120,000 clones; over 65% of them occurred a single time. Of the sample, 2.5% to 3.5% falls within the top ten clones. The sequenced material came from blood. These receptors all stem from a person aged 18 to 75 in good health.

The chain is built from TRBV7-8 and TRBJ2-3, with 9 positions matching TRBD1. The CDR3 covers 15 residues. V lost 3 bases to trimming and J lost 5 bases; unmatched junction nucleotides: 6. Per germline, CDR1 SGHVS and CDR2 FQNEAQ. For the CDR3, the DNA is TGTGCCAGCAGCTTCGGGACAGGGATGGAAGATACGCAGTATTTT. It yields the protein CASSFGTGMEDTQYF. Full variable domain (rest looked up from reference TRBV7-8 and TRBJ2-3): GAGVSQSPRYKVAKRGQDVALRCDPISGHVSLFWYQQALGQGPEFLTYFQNEAQLDKSGLPSDRFFAERPEGSVSTLKIQRTQQEDSAVYLCASSFGTGMEDTQYFGPGTRLTVL.

The chain recombines TRBV5-1 with TRBJ2-7; 7 nucleotides match TRBD1. The CDR3 totals 17 residues. Germline V gives CDR1 SGHRS, CDR2 YFSETQ. Trimming at V came to 0 bases and at J to 5 bases, leaving 14 bases not matched to a gene. The CDR3 reads CASSLGPSGTEKDEQYF. The CDR3 DNA reads TGCGCCAGCAGCTTGGGCCCTTCCGGGACAGAGAAAGACGAGCAGTACTTC.

The V and J genes are TRBV9 and TRBJ2-3; D assignment may be TRBD1 or TRBD2 (5 bases each). Germline CDR1 and CDR2: SGDLS and YYNGEE. V was trimmed by 3 bases and J by 2 bases, leaving 16 bases between them. CDR3 size: 16 residues. Here the CDR3 reads CASSEEGRLDTDTQYF. The CDR3 DNA sequence: TGTGCCAGCAGCGAAGAGGGGCGCCTGGACACAGATACGCAGTATTTT.

The chain joins TRBV7-6 to TRBJ1-1, with 7 bases that match TRBD1. Losses at the gene ends were 5 bases for V and 4 bases for J; bases not matched to a gene: 10. The CDR3 covers 15 residues. The germline V gene has CDR1 SGHVS and CDR2 FNYEAQ. The CDR3 region is CASSGSQGLGTEAFF. CDR3 DNA sequence: TGTGCCAGCAGCGGATCACAGGGGTTAGGCACTGAAGCTTTCTTT.

V gene TRBV7-9 combines with J gene TRBJ1-1; no clear D. V lost 9 bases to trimming and J lost 6 bases, with 14 bases between them. Germline CDR1 and CDR2: SEHNR and FQNEAQ (reference sequence). The CDR3 has 12 amino acids. For the CDR3, the DNA is TGTGCCAGTACTTGGGGAAGTGCTGAAGCTTTCTTT. Protein product: CASTWGSAEAFF.

The rearrangement joins TRBV5-4 to TRBJ2-7; D may be TRBD2 (6 bases). Germline CDR1 and CDR2: SGHNT and YYREEE (reference sequence). Trimming took off 0 bases at V and 4 bases at J, with 14 bases between the two ends. The CDR3 loop spans 15 amino acids. The CDR3: CASSLGSFGTYEQYF. The CDR3 nucleotides are TGTGCCAGCAGCTTGGGTTCCTTCGGGACTTACGAGCAGTACTTC.

The rearrangement links TRBV7-9 to TRBJ1-6, with TRBD1 identical over 9 bases. Germline assignment: CDR1 SEHNR and CDR2 FQNEAQ (reference sequence). The V and J ends lost 1 base and 3 bases, in that order; junction bases with no gene match: 10. The CDR3 has 19 amino acids. CDR3 DNA: TGTGCCAGCAGCTTAGGAGGGGGGGGGACAGGGTTCTATAATTCACCCCTCCACTTT. This sequence encodes CASSLGGGGTGFYNSPLHF.

The chain joins TRBV4-1 to TRBJ2-3; 8 bases map to TRBD1. This CDR3 spans 18 amino acids. The V and J ends lost 0 bases and 2 bases, in that order; junction bases with no gene match: 10. Looked up from germline, CDR1 is MGHRA and CDR2 is YSYEKL. The CDR3, as DNA: TGCGCCAGCAGCCAAGATGTAGCCGGACAGGGTGTCACAGATACGCAGTATTTT. Translation gives CASSQDVAGQGVTDTQYF.

The chain uses TRBV19 and TRBJ1-2; no clear D gene. Germline V gene data show CDR1 as LNHDA and CDR2 as SQIVND (reference sequence). The CDR3 is 15 residues long. The V end lost 6 bases, the J end lost 2 bases, and 16 bases lay between the germline ends. The chain's CDR3 is CASSNGPRGNYGYTF. CDR3 in DNA: TGTGCCAGTAGCAACGGACCTAGAGGGAACTATGGCTACACCTTC.

The chain recombines TRBV7-2 with TRBJ2-5, with TRBD1 identical over 9 bases. This CDR3 is built from 14 residues. Germline V gene sequence: CDR1 SGHTA, CDR2 FQGNSA. V trimming: 5 bases; J trimming: 1 base; junction bases outside the gene matches: 2. Here the CDR3 reads CASSPGQGQETQYF. The CDR3 nucleotides are TGTGCCAGCAGCCCGGGACAGGGCCAAGAGACCCAGTACTTC.

This chain uses TRBV7-2 with TRBJ1-1; TRBD1 agrees at 9 bases. Trimming cost V 1 base and J 1 base; bases outside gene matches: 4. CDR3 length: 16 residues. Germline V lookup: CDR1 SGHTA, CDR2 FQGNSA. This chain's CDR3 is CASSLVQGQGNTEAFF. DNA of the CDR3: TGTGCCAGCAGCTTAGTTCAGGGACAGGGGAACACTGAAGCTTTCTTT.

This chain links TRBV18 with TRBJ1-2, with a weak D call TRBD1 (5 bases). The CDR3 length is 15 residues. Per germline, CDR1 KGHSH and CDR2 LQKENI. Between the trimmed V and J ends, which lost 2 bases and 7 bases, there was a span of 17 bases. The CDR3 DNA sequence: TGTGCCAGCTCACCAAAATCAGGGAGGGAGTTTGGCTACACCTTC. As protein: CASSPKSGREFGYTF. Supplemented by reference TRBV18 and TRBJ1-2, the full variable domain reads NAGVMQNPRHLVRRRGQEARLRCSPMKGHSHVYWYRQLPEEGLKFMVYLQKENIIDESGMPKERFSAEFPKEGPSILRIQQVVRGDSAAYFCASSPKSGREFGYTFGSGTRLTVV.

The V gene is TRBV6-1, the J gene TRBJ1-5, with TRBD1 matching over 7 bases. The length of the CDR3 is 18 residues. Germline CDR1 reads MNHNS; CDR2 reads SASEGT. With 1 base clipped from V and 6 bases from J, the junction kept 15 bases outside the gene matches. This CDR3 is CASSEDRTGPRAIQPQHF. CDR3 DNA: TGTGCCAGCAGTGAAGACCGGACAGGCCCTCGGGCGATTCAGCCCCAGCATTTT.